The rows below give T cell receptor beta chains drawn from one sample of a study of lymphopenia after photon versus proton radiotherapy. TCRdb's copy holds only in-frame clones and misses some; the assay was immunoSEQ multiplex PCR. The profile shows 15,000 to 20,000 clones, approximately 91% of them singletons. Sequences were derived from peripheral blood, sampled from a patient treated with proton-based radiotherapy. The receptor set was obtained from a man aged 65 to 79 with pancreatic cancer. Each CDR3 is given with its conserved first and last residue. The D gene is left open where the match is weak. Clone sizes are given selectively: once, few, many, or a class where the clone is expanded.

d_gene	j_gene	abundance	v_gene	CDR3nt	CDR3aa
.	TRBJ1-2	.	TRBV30	TGTGCCTGGAGTGACACGAGGTACAGGGGCTACACCTTC	CAWSDTRYRGYTF
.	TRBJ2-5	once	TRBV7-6	TGTGCCAGCAGCTCCTGGGCTGAAGAGACCCAGTACTTC	CASSSWAEETQYF
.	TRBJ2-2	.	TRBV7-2	TGTGCCAGCAGCTCCCGGTCCGACACCGGGGAGCTGTTTTTT	CASSSRSDTGELFF
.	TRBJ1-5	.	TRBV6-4	TGTGCCAGCAGTGAGTCTTTCGGGGAGCCCCAGCATTTT	CASSESFGEPQHF
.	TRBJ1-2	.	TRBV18	TGTGCCAGCTCACCAAGTCCCGCTCAGGAGATATATGGCTACACCTTC	CASSPSPAQEIYGYTF
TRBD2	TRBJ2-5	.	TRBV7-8	TGTGCCAGCAGCCTGCGTATAGGACTAGCGGGTTACCAAGAGACCCAGTACTTC	CASSLRIGLAGYQETQYF
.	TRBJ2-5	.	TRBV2	TGTGCCAGCAGTGAAAGATACCGCGGAGAGACCCAGTACTTC	CASSERYRGETQYF
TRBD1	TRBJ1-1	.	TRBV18	TGTGCCAGCTCCCAGGGACAGGGGGACGTCACTGAAGCTTTCTTT	CASSQGQGDVTEAFF
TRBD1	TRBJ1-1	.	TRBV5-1	TGCGCCAGCAGCTTGGAAGGGACAGGGAGAGGATTTCCGGACACTGAAGCTTTCTTT	CASSLEGTGRGFPDTEAFF
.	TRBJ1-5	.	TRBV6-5	TGTGCCAGCAGTTACTCTAGTAGCAATCAGCCCCAGCATTTT	CASSYSSSNQPQHF
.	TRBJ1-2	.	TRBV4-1	TGCGCCAGCAGCCAAGAGAAAGCAGCACATGGCTACACCTTC	CASSQEKAAHGYTF
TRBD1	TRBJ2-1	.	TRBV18	TGTGCCAGCTCACCCGACAAACGACAGGGGAACAATGAGCAGTTCTTC	CASSPDKRQGNNEQFF
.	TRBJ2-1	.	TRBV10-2	TGCGCCAGCGCCGGCCCGACCACCTCCTACAATGAGCAGTTCTTC	CASAGPTTSYNEQFF
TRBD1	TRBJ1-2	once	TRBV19	TGTGCCAGTAGTGATCTGTGGGACAGATATAACTATGGCTACACCTTC	CASSDLWDRYNYGYTF
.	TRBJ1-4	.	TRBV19	TGTGCCAGTAGTAAACTACCCCCACAGGGCACGGATGAAAAACTGTTTTTT	CASSKLPPQGTDEKLFF
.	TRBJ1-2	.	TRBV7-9	TGTGCCAGCAGCTTTCAGGGATATGGCTACACCTTC	CASSFQGYGYTF